These 25 T cell receptor beta chains were all obtained from the same sample, sequenced in a study of T cells in Graves' hyperthyroidism and ophthalmopathy. Researchers amplified the TCR beta CDR3 regions from RNA transcripts. The HTBI primer set drove a first-round RT-PCR of the TCR CDR3. TCRdb itself ran the multiplex PCR reads through MiXCR, one entry per CDR3 protein. The sample includes about 560,000 distinct CDR3 sequences, just over 45% of them seen just once. The sample comprised peripheral blood or thyroid tissue (not recorded which). The receptors derive from a woman between 18 and 29 years old with Graves' hyperthyroidism.

The chain combines TRBV10-3 with TRBJ1-1; 7 bases agree with TRBD1. After removal of 5 bases from V and 4 bases from J, the junction contained 4 bases not matched to a gene. Per germline, CDR1 ENHRY and CDR2 SYGVKD. This CDR3 has 13 amino acids. The CDR3 DNA is TGTGCCATCAGTACCAACAGGGGCACTGAAGCTTTCTTT. Translation gives CAISTNRGTEAFF.

This sequence joins TRBV10-3 and TRBJ1-5; TRBD1 matches 12 bases. There are 15 residues in the CDR3. The V gene end was trimmed by 9 bases and the J gene end by 9 bases; junction bases not matched to a gene: 12. Germline V gene data show CDR1 as ENHRY and CDR2 as SYGVKD. DNA of the CDR3: TGTGCCATACCGGGACAGGGGGCGGCCTGGGTGCCCCAGCATTTT. As protein: CAIPGQGAAWVPQHF.

Ten or more counts support this clonotype. The CDR3 protein is CATSDSTGLGGETQYF. The CDR3 DNA sequence: TGTGCCACCAGTGACTCCACAGGGCTAGGCGGAGAGACCCAGTACTTC. The chain links TRBV24-1 to TRBJ2-5; the D gene is possibly TRBD1 (6 bases). CDR1 is KGHDR and CDR2 is SFDVKD in the germline V gene. The ends were cut back, 4 bases at V and 4 bases at J, with 18 bases in the middle. The CDR3 sequence is 16 residues long.

The rearrangement joins TRBV10-2 to TRBJ2-2; D gene unclear. V was trimmed by 6 bases and J by 0 bases, leaving 14 bases between them. The germline gives CDR1 WSHSY, CDR2 SAAADI. The CDR3 totals 16 residues. The CDR3 here is CASSPRSDANTGELFF. CDR3 coding DNA: TGCGCCAGCAGCCCCCGAAGCGACGCGAACACCGGGGAGCTGTTTTTT.

The V gene is TRBV25-1, the J gene TRBJ1-5; the D is unclear. The CDR3 runs to 16 residues. The V end lost 6 bases, the J end lost 4 bases, and 19 bases lay between the germline ends. Germline V lookup: CDR1 MGHDK, CDR2 SYGVNS. The CDR3 DNA sequence: TGTGCCAGCAGCCAAGGAAACGGCAGAGGGAATCAGCCCCAGCATTTT. It specifies CASSQGNGRGNQPQHF.

This rearrangement joins TRBV7-9 to TRBJ2-7, with TRBD2 matching over 8 bases. Germline CDR1 SEHNR, CDR2 FQNEAQ (reference sequence). The V segment lost 4 bases and the J segment 3 bases; nucleotides outside the gene matches: 8. The CDR3 is made up of 15 amino acids. The CDR3 loop is CASSSTSGNYYEQYF. CDR3 nucleotide sequence: TGTGCCAGCAGCTCAACTAGCGGAAATTACTACGAGCAGTACTTC.

This chain joins TRBV20-1 and TRBJ2-7; D gene ambiguous. Per the germline V gene, CDR1 is DFQATT and CDR2 is SNEGSKA (reference sequence). This CDR3 has 13 residues. The V gene lost 4 bases and the J gene lost 5 bases, with 15 bases spanning the gap. DNA for the CDR3: TGCAGTGCTACCCCCCCAGGTAGCAACGAGCAGTACTTC. This translates into CSATPPGSNEQYF.

The rearrangement uses TRBV6-5 and TRBJ2-2; D unclear. CDR3 length: 12 amino acids. The germline gives CDR1 MNHEY, CDR2 SVGAGI. Trimming left V 0 bases short and J 10 bases short, with 6 bases between. The CDR3 nucleotides are TGTGCCAGCAGTTACTCGATGGAGGAGCTGTTTTTT. This sequence encodes CASSYSMEELFF.

This clonotype showed up just once. V gene TRBV11-1 combines with J gene TRBJ2-1; tentative D call: TRBD2 (5 bases). Germline loops: CDR1 SGHAT, CDR2 FQDESV (reference sequence). This CDR3 is 14 amino acids long. Trimming took off 5 bases at V and 9 bases at J, with 17 bases between the two ends. CDR3 in amino acids: CASSDGLGSTEQFF. DNA for the CDR3: TGTGCCAGCAGCGACGGACTGGGAAGCACTGAGCAGTTCTTC.

This clonotype was seen only a few times. The rearrangement links TRBV4-2 to TRBJ2-7; no firm D call. Germline V gene data show CDR1 as LGHNA and CDR2 as YNFKEQ. V lost 0 bases and J lost 3, with 12 bases in between. The CDR3 runs to 15 residues. The chain's CDR3 is CASSQEWGEGYEQYF. As DNA, the CDR3 is TGTGCCAGCAGCCAAGAGTGGGGTGAAGGCTACGAGCAGTACTTC.

This clonotype turned up a few times. V is TRBV20-1 and J is TRBJ1-6; TRBD1 agrees at 7 bases. Germline lookup yields CDR1 DFQATT and CDR2 SNEGSKA (reference sequence). This CDR3 is built from 14 residues. J lost 7 bases, V lost 1 base, and 4 bases had no gene match. The CDR3 loop reads CSARGDSGNSPLHF. CDR3 DNA: TGCAGTGCTAGAGGGGACAGTGGCAATTCACCCCTCCACTTT.

Note on this clonotype: One end of the junction does not line up with germline, which may come from a read error. The chain combines TRBV6-5 with TRBJ1-6; D possibly corresponds to TRBD1 (5 bases). The CDR3 runs to 16 residues. In germline, CDR1 is MNHEY, CDR2 SVGAGI. CDR3 sequence: CAGSLGLGRLNSPLHF. CDR3 coding DNA: TGTGCCGGCAGCTTGGGACTGGGACGGTTAAATTCACCCCTCCACTTT.

This clonotype was recorded a few times. The chain carries TRBV7-3 and TRBJ2-2; 8 bases agree with TRBD2. CDR3 length equals 16 residues. Looked up from germline, CDR1 is SGHTA and CDR2 is FQGTGA. The V segment lost 5 bases and the J segment 3 bases; nucleotides outside the gene matches: 8. The CDR3 loop reads CASSHYSGTDTGELFF. DNA for the CDR3: TGTGCCAGCAGCCACTATAGCGGGACGGACACCGGGGAGCTGTTTTTT.

The rearrangement uses TRBV7-9 and TRBJ1-1; 10 bases match TRBD1. Germline trimming cut 6 bases from V and 4 bases from J; bases unmatched to any gene: 5. Germline assignment: CDR1 SEHNR and CDR2 FQNEAQ (reference sequence). The CDR3 spans 14 residues. CDR3 loop: CASSSGTGVTEAFF. The CDR3, as DNA: TGTGCCAGCAGTTCCGGGACAGGGGTCACTGAAGCTTTCTTT.

The CDR3 DNA reads TGTGCCATCAGTGTGGAAGGGGGTGGCTACACCTTC. This codes for CAISVEGGGYTF. The rearrangement links TRBV10-3 to TRBJ1-2; possibly TRBD1 for D (6 bases). V was shortened by 4 bases and J by 7 bases, with 10 bases between the two germline ends. This CDR3 region has 12 residues. Germline V gene sequence: CDR1 ENHRY, CDR2 SYGVKD.

The chain carries TRBV15 and TRBJ2-3, with 10 positions matching TRBD2. CDR1 is LNHNV and CDR2 is YYDKDF in the germline V gene (reference sequence). The ends lost 3 bases at V and 6 bases at J; junction bases unmatched: 15. The CDR3 is made up of 18 amino acids. The CDR3 here is CATSSAPGLATYEDTQYF. In DNA form, the CDR3 reads TGTGCCACCAGCAGTGCGCCGGGACTAGCGACATATGAGGATACGCAGTATTTT.

This clonotype was detected ten times or more. The chain uses TRBV5-1 and TRBJ1-6, with 9 bases matching TRBD1. Germline V gives CDR1 SGHRS, CDR2 YFSETQ. The CDR3 is made up of 14 amino acids. V trimming: 4 bases; J trimming: 10 bases; junction bases outside the gene matches: 6. The CDR3 sequence is CASSRDRDGSPLHF. The CDR3 DNA follows: TGCGCCAGCAGCCGGGACAGGGATGGGTCACCCCTCCACTTT.

This clonotype was picked up a small number of times. The chain employs TRBV12-3 or TRBV12-4 and TRBJ1-2, with TRBD1 matching over 12 bases. Germline trimming cut 8 bases from V and 8 bases from J; bases unmatched to any gene: 0. This CDR3 spans 11 amino acids. The CDR3 loop reads CASGTGGGYTF. The CDR3 DNA sequence: TGTGCCAGCGGGACAGGGGGCGGCTACACCTTC.

For this clonotype: One end of the junction is discordant with germline, which a read error may explain. This chain uses TRBV9 with TRBJ2-2; D is possibly TRBD2 (5 bases). Per germline, CDR1 SGDLS and CDR2 YYNGEE. The CDR3 extends over 17 amino acids. In DNA form, the CDR3 reads TGCGCCAGCAGCTGGAGGAAACTACACGCGAACACCGGGGAGCTGTTTTTT. Translation: CASSWRKLHANTGELFF.

This sequence joins TRBV29-1 and TRBJ1-2; D possibly corresponds to TRBD1 (6 bases). From germline, CDR1 is SQVTM and CDR2 ANQGSEA. This CDR3 comprises 10 residues. Trimming removed 5 bases from V and 13 bases from J, with 14 bases in between. CDR3 DNA: TGCAGCGTTCCGGGGGCAGACTTCACCTTC. Residues: CSVPGADFTF.

This clonotype was detected many times. The chain joins TRBV10-3 to TRBJ2-2, with D maybe TRBD2 (6 bases). This CDR3 region has 13 residues. Trimming took 2 bases from V and 7 from J, leaving 8 bases between them. CDR1 ENHRY and CDR2 SYGVKD come from the germline V gene. The CDR3, as DNA: TGTGCCATCAGTGAGGGGACTGGCGGGGAGCTGTTTTTT. Translation gives CAISEGTGGELFF.

The chain couples TRBV15 to TRBJ1-4; a possible D gene is TRBD1 (6 bases). The CDR3 sequence is 15 residues long. Looked up from germline, CDR1 is LNHNV and CDR2 is YYDKDF (reference sequence). V shed 2 bases and J shed 7 bases, with 14 bases lying between them. CDR3 DNA: TGTGCCACCAGCAGACCTCAGGGGTCGATTGAAAAACTGTTTTTT. Translating gives CATSRPQGSIEKLFF. The complete variable domain, with remaining parts taken from reference TRBV15 and TRBJ1-4, reads DAMVIQNPRYQVTQFGKPVTLSCSQTLNHNVMYWYQQKSSQAPKLLFHYYDKDFNNEADTPDNFQSRRPNTSFCFLDIRSPGLGDTAMYLCATSRPQGSIEKLFFGSGTQLSVL.

In this sample, this clonotype turned up a few times. The chain couples TRBV19 to TRBJ2-2; D ambiguous. This CDR3 comprises 12 residues. V gave up 5 bases and J gave up 6 bases, with 7 bases separating them. Germline CDR1 LNHDA, CDR2 SQIVND (reference sequence). The CDR3 protein is CASSLDPGELFF. The CDR3 DNA follows: TGTGCCAGTAGTTTGGATCCCGGGGAGCTGTTTTTT.

The J gene is TRBJ2-7, the V gene TRBV24-1, with 13 bases fitting TRBD2. Looked up from germline, CDR1 is KGHDR and CDR2 is SFDVKD. Trimming removed 7 bases from V and 2 bases from J; junction bases left unmatched: 4. The CDR3 consists of 15 residues. CDR3 region: CATSSGTSGAYEQYF. The CDR3 DNA reads TGTGCCACCAGCTCCGGGACTAGCGGGGCCTACGAGCAGTACTTC.

This clonotype was recorded a few times. The V call is TRBV24-1, the J call TRBJ1-1, with D maybe TRBD1 (6 bases). In germline, CDR1 is KGHDR, CDR2 SFDVKD. Trimming pared 2 bases from V and 5 bases from J, leaving 23 bases between. This CDR3 is 18 amino acids long. Written as DNA, the CDR3 is TGTGCCACCAGTGATTCAACAGGGTCCCGAGGTGTTGTGACTGAAGCTTTCTTT. Residues: CATSDSTGSRGVVTEAFF.